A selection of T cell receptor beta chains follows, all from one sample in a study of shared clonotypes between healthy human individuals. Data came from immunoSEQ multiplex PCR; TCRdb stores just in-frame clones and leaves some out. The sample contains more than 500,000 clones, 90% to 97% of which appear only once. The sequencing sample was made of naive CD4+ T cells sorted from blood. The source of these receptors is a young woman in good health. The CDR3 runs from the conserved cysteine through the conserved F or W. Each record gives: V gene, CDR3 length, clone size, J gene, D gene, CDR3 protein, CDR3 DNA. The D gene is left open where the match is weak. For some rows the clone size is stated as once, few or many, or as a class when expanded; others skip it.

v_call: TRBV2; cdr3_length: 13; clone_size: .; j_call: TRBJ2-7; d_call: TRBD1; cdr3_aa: CASGDRVALEQYF; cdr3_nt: TGTGCCAGCGGGGACAGGGTCGCGCTGGAGCAGTACTTC
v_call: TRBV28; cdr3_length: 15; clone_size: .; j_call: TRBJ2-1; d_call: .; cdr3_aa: CASGELVPSGNEQFF; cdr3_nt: TGTGCCAGCGGAGAATTAGTACCTTCAGGCAATGAGCAGTTCTTC
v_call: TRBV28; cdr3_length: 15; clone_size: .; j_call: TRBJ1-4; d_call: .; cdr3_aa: CASSSSPWGNEKLFF; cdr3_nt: TGTGCCAGCAGTTCCTCCCCGTGGGGGAATGAAAAACTGTTTTTT
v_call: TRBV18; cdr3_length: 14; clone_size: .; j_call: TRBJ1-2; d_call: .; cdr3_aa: CASSPDRLNYGYTF; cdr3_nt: TGTGCCAGCTCACCTGACCGACTTAACTATGGCTACACCTTC
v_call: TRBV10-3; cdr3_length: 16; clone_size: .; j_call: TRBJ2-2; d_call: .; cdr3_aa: CAISEAGHRSAGELFF; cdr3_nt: TGTGCCATCAGTGAGGCCGGTCACCGGTCCGCCGGGGAGCTGTTTTTT
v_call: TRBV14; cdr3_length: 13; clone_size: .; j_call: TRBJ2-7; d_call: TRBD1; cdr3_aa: CASSQDRVGEQYF; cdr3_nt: TGTGCCAGCAGCCAGGACAGGGTGGGAGAGCAGTACTTC
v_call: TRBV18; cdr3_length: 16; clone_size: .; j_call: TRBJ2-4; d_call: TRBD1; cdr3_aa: CASSPRYQGAENIQYF; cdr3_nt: TGTGCCAGCTCACCTCGATACCAGGGGGCCGAAAACATTCAGTACTTC
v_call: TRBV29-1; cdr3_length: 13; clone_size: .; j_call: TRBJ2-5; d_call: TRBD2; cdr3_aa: CSGGTSGQETQYF; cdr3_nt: TGCAGCGGGGGGACTAGCGGCCAAGAGACCCAGTACTTC
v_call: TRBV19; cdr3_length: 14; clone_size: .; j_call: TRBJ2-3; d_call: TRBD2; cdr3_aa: CASSITGRGDTQYF; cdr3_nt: TGTGCCAGTAGTATTACCGGGAGGGGAGATACGCAGTATTTT
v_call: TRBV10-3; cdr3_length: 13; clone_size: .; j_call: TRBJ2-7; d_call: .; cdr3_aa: CAIRMRQDYEQYF; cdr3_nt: TGTGCCATCAGGATGAGACAGGACTACGAGCAGTACTTC
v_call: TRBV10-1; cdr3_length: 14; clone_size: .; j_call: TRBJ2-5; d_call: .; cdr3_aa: CASRGDSYQETQYF; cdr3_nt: TGCGCCAGCAGGGGCGACAGTTACCAAGAGACCCAGTACTTC
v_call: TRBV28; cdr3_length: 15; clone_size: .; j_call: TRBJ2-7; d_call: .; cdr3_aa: CASSLLGLGTYEQYF; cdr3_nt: TGTGCCAGCAGTTTACTTGGGTTGGGTACCTACGAGCAGTACTTC
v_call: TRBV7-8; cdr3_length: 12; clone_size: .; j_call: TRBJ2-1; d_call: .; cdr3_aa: CASSQGPDEQFF; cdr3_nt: TGTGCCAGCAGCCAGGGCCCCGATGAGCAGTTCTTC
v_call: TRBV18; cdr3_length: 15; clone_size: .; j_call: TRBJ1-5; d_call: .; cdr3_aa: CASSPPGGGNQPQHF; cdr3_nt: TGTGCCAGCTCACCACCGGGGGGAGGAAATCAGCCCCAGCATTTT
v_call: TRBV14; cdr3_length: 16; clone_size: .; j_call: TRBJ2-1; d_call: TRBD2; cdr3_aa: CASSLGTSGSWNEQFF; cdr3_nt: TGTGCCAGCAGCCTTGGGACTAGCGGGAGTTGGAATGAGCAGTTCTTC
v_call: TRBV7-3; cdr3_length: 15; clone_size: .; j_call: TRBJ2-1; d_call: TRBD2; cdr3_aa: CASSGRLAGRNEQFF; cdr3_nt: TGTGCCAGCAGCGGAAGACTAGCGGGACGGAATGAGCAGTTCTTC
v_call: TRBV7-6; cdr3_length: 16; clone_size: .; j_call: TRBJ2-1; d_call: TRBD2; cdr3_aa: CASSLISGGSYNEQFF; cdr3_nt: TGTGCCAGCAGCTTGATTTCGGGAGGGTCCTACAATGAGCAGTTCTTC
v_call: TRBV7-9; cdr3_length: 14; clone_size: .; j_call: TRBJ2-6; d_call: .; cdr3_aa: CASSPRRGGNVLTF; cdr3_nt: TGTGCCAGCAGCCCCCGCAGAGGGGGAAACGTCCTGACTTTC
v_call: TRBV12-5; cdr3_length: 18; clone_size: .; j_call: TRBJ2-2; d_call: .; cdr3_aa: CASGLVRLGTPNTGELFF; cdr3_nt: TGTGCTAGTGGTTTGGTACGGTTGGGGACGCCGAACACCGGGGAGCTGTTTTTT
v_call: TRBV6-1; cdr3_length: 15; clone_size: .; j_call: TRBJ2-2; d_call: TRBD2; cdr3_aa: CASSEAAGIDGELFF; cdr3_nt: TGTGCCAGCAGTGAAGCAGCGGGGATCGACGGGGAGCTGTTTTTT
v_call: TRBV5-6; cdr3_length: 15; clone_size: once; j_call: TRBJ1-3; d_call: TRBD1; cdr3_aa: CASSLFRGPGNTIYF; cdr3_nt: TGTGCCAGCAGCTTGTTCAGGGGGCCTGGAAACACCATATATTTT
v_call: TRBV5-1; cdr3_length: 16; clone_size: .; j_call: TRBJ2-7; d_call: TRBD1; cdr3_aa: CASSLEGDSPYSEQYF; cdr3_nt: TGCGCCAGCAGCTTGGAAGGGGACAGCCCCTATTCCGAGCAGTACTTC
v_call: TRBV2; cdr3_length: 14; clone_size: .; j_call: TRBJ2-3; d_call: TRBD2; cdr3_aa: CASIPSGRWGAQYF; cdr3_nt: TGTGCCAGCATCCCTAGCGGGAGGTGGGGTGCGCAGTATTTT
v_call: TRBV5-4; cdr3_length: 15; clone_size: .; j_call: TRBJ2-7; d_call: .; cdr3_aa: CASSLDRPTIYEQYF; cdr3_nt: TGTGCCAGCAGCTTGGACAGGCCAACCATTTACGAGCAGTACTTC
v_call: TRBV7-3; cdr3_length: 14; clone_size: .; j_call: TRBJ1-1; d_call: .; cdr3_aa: CASSLTEAGTEAFF; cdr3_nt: TGTGCCAGCAGCTTAACCGAGGCGGGCACTGAAGCTTTCTTT
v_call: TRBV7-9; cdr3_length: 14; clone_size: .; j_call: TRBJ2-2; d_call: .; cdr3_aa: CASSPGQFPGELFF; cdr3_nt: TGTGCCAGCAGCCCGGGACAATTTCCCGGGGAGCTGTTTTTT
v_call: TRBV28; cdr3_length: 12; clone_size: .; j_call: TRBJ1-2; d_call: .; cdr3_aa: CASSGLPHGYTF; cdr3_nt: TGTGCCAGCAGTGGCCTACCCCACGGCTACACCTTC
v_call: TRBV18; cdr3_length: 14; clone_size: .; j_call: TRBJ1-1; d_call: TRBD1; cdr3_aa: CASSQQGANTEAFF; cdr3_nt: TGTGCCAGCTCACAACAGGGGGCAAACACTGAAGCTTTCTTT
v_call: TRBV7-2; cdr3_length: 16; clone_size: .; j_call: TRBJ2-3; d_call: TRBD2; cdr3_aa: CASSVSGSMFTDTQYF; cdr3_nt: TGTGCCAGCAGCGTTAGCGGGAGTATGTTCACAGATACGCAGTATTTT
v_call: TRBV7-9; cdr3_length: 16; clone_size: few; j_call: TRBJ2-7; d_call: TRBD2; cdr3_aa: CASSLVVTGGSYEQYF; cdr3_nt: TGTGCCAGCAGCTTAGTGGTGACGGGGGGCTCCTACGAGCAGTACTTC
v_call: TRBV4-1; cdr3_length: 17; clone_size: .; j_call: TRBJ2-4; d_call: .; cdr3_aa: CASSPSQQELAKNIQYF; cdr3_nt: TGCGCCAGCAGCCCCTCCCAACAGGAATTAGCCAAAAACATTCAGTACTTC
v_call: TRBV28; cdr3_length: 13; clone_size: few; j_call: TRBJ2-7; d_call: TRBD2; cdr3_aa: CASRTSGAYEQYF; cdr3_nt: TGTGCCAGCAGGACTAGCGGAGCCTACGAGCAGTACTTC
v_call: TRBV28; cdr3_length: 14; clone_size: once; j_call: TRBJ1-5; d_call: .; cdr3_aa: CASSGYRLNQPQHF; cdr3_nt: TGTGCCAGCAGTGGTTACAGGTTAAATCAGCCCCAGCATTTT
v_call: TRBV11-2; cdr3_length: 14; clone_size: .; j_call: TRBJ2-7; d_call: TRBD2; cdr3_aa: CASSLGAGGYEQYF; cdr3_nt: TGTGCCAGCAGCTTAGGTGCGGGAGGCTACGAGCAGTACTTC
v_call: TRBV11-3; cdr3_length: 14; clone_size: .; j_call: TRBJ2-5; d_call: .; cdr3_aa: CASRVQGTQETQYF; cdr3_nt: TGTGCCAGCAGAGTACAGGGAACTCAAGAGACCCAGTACTTC
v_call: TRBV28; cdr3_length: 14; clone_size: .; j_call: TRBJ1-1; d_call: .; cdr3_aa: CASSLGGGNTEAFF; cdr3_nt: TGTGCCAGCAGTTTAGGTGGTGGGAACACTGAAGCTTTCTTT
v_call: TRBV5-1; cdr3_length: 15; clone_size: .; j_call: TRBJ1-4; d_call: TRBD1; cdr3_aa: CASSAGQGVHEKLFF; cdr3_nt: TGCGCCAGCAGCGCTGGACAGGGGGTCCATGAAAAACTGTTTTTT
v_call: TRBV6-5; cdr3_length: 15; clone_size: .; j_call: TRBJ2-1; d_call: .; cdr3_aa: CASRPSGQANNEQFF; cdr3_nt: TGTGCCAGCAGACCTAGCGGACAGGCAAACAATGAGCAGTTCTTC
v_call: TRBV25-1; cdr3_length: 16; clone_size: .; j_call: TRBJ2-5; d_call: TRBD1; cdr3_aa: CASSAGTGASGETQYF; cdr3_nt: TGTGCCAGCAGTGCTGGGACAGGGGCGTCGGGGGAGACCCAGTACTTC
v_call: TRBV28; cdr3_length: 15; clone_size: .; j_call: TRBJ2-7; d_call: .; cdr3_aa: CASSPTPGASYEQYF; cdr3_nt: TGTGCCAGCAGTCCCACGCCGGGAGCGTCCTACGAGCAGTACTTC
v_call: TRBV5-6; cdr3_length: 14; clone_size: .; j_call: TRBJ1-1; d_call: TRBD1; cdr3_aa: CASSRTGGNTEAFF; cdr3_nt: TGTGCCAGCAGCCGGACAGGGGGGAACACTGAAGCTTTCTTT
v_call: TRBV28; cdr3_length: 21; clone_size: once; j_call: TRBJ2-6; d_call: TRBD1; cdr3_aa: CASSLKVYRGKDASGANVLTF; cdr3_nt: TGTGCCAGCAGTTTAAAAGTCTACAGGGGAAAGGACGCCTCTGGGGCCAACGTCCTGACTTTC